This TCR beta chain was captured in a study of Graves' ophthalmopathy and Graves' hyperthyroidism. Points from the study as a whole: A 13-signature model separated ophthalmopathy from stable hyperthyroidism, roughly 85% sensitivity, around 81% specificity.

Hyperthyroidism cases were recent diagnoses of under 2 months' duration in people aged 18 to 65. Establishment of the diagnosis relied upon clinical symptoms, serum thyroxine, TRAb, thyroid ultrasound and orbital computed tomography. Notes on this clonotype: Its target is not known.

Amplifying from RNA transcripts, the study obtained TCR beta CDR3 regions. HTBI primers were used in a first-round RT-PCR, which preceded a second-round multiplex PCR. TCRdb fed the multiplex PCR reads into MiXCR, producing one record per CDR3 protein. The sample consists of roughly 1.1 million distinct CDR3 sequences, about 35% of them appearing once. This CDR3 is 14 amino acids long. Looked up from germline, CDR1 is PRHDT and CDR2 is FYEKMQ (reference sequence). Trimming pared 3 bases from V and 6 bases from J, leaving 11 bases between. The chain is built from TRBV13 and TRBJ2-2; D gene unclear. The sequence was obtained from an adult man with Graves' hyperthyroidism. Input material: peripheral blood or thyroid tissue (not recorded which). The CDR3 region has the DNA TGTGCCAGCAGCTTGCTAGGTTCCGCCGGGGAGCTGTTTTTT. Amino acid sequence: CASSLLGSAGELFF.